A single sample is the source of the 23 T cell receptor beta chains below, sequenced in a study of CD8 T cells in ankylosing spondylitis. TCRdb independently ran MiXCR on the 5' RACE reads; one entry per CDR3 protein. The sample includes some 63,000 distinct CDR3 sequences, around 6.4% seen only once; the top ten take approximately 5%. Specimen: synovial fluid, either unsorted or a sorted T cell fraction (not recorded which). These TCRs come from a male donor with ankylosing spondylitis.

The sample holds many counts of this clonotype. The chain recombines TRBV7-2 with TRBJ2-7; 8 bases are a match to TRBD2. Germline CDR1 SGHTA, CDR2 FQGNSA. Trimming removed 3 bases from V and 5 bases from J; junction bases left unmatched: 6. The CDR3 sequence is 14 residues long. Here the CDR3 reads CASSFFSGRNEQYF. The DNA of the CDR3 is TGTGCCAGCAGCTTTTTCAGCGGGAGAAACGAGCAGTACTTC.

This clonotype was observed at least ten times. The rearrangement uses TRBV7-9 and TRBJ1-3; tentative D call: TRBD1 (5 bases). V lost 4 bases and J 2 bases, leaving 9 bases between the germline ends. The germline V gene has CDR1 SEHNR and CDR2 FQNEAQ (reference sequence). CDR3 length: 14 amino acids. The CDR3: CASSSDITGNTIYF. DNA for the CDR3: TGTGCCAGCAGCTCGGACATTACTGGAAACACCATATATTTT.

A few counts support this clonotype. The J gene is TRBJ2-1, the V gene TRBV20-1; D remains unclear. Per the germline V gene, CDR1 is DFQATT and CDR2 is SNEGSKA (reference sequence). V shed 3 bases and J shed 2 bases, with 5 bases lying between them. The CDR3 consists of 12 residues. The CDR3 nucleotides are TGCAGTGCTAGTACCCCCTACAATGAGCAGTTCTTC. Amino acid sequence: CSASTPYNEQFF.

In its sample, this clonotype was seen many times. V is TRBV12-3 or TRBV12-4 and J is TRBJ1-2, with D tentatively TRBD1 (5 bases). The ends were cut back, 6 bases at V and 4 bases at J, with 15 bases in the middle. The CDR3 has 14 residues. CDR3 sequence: CASSPSGGSYGYTF. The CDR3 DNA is TGTGCCAGCAGCCCCTCGGGGGGTAGCTATGGCTACACCTTC.

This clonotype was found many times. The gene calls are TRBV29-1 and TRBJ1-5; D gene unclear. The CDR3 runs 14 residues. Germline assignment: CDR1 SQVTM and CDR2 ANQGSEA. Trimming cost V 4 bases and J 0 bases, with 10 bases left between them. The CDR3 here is CSVGAGNSNQPQHF. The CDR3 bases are TGCAGCGTTGGGGCAGGTAATAGCAATCAGCCCCAGCATTTT.

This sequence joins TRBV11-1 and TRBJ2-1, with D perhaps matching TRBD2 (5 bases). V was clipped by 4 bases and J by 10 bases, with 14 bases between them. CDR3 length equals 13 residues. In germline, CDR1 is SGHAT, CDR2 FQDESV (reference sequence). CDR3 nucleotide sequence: TGTGCCAGCAGCTCCCAACTAGTCTACGAGCAGTTCTTC. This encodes CASSSQLVYEQFF.

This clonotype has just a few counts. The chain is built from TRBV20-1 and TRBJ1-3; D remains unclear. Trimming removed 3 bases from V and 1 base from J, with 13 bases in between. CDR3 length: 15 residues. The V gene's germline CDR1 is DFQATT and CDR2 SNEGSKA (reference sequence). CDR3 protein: CSARGTQTSGNTIYF. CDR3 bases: TGCAGTGCTAGGGGTACTCAGACTTCTGGAAACACCATATATTTT.

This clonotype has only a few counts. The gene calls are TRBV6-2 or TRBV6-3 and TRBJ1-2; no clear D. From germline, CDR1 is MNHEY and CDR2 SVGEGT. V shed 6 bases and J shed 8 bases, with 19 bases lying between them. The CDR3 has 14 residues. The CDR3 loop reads CASRAEARMGGYTF. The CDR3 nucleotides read TGTGCCAGCAGAGCGGAAGCCCGGATGGGCGGCTACACCTTC.

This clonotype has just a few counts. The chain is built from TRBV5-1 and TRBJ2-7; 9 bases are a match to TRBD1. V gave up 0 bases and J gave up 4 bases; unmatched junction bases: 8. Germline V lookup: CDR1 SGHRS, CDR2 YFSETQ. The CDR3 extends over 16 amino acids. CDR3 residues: CASSLEPTGQGYEQYF. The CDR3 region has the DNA TGCGCCAGCAGCTTGGAACCTACGGGACAGGGTTACGAGCAGTACTTC. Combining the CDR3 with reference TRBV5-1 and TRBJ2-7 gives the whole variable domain KAGVTQTPRYLIKTRGQQVTLSCSPISGHRSVSWYQQTPGQGLQFLFEYFSETQRNKGNFPGRFSGRQFSNSRSEMNVSTLELGDSALYLCASSLEPTGQGYEQYFGPGTRLTVT.

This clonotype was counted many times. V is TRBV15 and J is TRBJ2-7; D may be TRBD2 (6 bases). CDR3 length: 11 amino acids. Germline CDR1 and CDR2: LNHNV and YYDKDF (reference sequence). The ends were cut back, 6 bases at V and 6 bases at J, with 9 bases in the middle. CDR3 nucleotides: TGTGCCACCAGTTCGGAGGGCGAGCAGTACTTC. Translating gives CATSSEGEQYF.

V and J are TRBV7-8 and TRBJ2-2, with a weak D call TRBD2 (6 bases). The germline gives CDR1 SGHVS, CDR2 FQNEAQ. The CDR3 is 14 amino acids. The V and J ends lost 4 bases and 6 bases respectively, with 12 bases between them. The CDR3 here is CASSWDGRAGELFF. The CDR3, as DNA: TGTGCCAGCAGCTGGGACGGGAGAGCCGGGGAGCTGTTTTTT. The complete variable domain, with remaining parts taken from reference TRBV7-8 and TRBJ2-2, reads GAGVSQSPRYKVAKRGQDVALRCDPISGHVSLFWYQQALGQGPEFLTYFQNEAQLDKSGLPSDRFFAERPEGSVSTLKIQRTQQEDSAVYLCASSWDGRAGELFFGEGSRLTVL.

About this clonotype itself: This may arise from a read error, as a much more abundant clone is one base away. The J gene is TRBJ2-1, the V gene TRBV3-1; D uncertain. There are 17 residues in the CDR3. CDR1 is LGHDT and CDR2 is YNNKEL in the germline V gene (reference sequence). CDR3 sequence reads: CACSQTRTLSRYNEQFF. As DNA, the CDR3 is TGTGCCTGCAGCCAGACAAGAACGTTAAGCCGATACAATGAGCAGTTCTTC.

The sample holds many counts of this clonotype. Here the CDR3 DNA reads TGTGCCAGCAGCCCCGGAAGGACTAGCGGCACAGATACGCAGTATTTT. Protein product: CASSPGRTSGTDTQYF. The V gene is TRBV7-2, the J gene TRBJ2-3; 9 bases line up with TRBD2. Germline CDR1 is SGHTA and CDR2 is FQGNSA. V shed 5 bases, J shed 1 base, and the junction held 7 bases outside the gene matches. The CDR3 runs to 16 residues.

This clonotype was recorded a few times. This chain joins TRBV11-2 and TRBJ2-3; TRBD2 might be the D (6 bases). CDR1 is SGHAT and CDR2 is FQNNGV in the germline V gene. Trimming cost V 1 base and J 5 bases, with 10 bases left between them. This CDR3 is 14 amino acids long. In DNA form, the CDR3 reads TGTGCCAGCAGCTTAGGCCTAGCGATAGATACGCAGTATTTT. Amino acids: CASSLGLAIDTQYF.

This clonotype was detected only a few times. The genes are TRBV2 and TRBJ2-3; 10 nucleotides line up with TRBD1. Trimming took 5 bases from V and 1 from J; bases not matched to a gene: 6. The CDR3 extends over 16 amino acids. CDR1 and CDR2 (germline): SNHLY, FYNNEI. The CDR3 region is CASSRQGAVGTDTQYF. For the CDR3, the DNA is TGTGCCAGCAGTCGACAGGGGGCGGTTGGCACAGATACGCAGTATTTT.

Here the CDR3 reads CASSEQGREQFF. The CDR3 coding sequence is TGTGCCAGCAGTGAACAAGGGCGAGAGCAGTTCTTC. The chain carries TRBV25-1 and TRBJ2-1; D ambiguous. The germline V gene has CDR1 MGHDK and CDR2 SYGVNS. V lost 2 bases and J lost 10, with 9 bases in between. CDR3 length: 12 residues.

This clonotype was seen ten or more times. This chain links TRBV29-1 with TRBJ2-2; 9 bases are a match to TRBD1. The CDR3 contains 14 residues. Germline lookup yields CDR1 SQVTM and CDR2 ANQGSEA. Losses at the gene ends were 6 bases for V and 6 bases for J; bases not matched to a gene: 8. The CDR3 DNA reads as TGCAGCGTCGCTCACAGGGGGCAGTCCGGGGAGCTGTTTTTT. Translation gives CSVAHRGQSGELFF.

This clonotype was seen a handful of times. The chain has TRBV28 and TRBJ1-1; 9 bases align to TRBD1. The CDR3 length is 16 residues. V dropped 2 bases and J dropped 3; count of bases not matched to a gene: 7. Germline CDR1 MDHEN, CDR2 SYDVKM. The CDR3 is CASSLLGQGIHTEAFF. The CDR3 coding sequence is TGTGCCAGCAGTTTACTTGGACAGGGGATCCACACTGAAGCTTTCTTT.

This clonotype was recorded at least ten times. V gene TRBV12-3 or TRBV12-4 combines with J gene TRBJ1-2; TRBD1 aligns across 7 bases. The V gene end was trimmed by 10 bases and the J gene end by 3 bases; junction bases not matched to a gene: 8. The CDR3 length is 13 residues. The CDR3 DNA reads TGTGCCACATCCGGGGACAGACACTATGGCTACACCTTC. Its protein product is CATSGDRHYGYTF.

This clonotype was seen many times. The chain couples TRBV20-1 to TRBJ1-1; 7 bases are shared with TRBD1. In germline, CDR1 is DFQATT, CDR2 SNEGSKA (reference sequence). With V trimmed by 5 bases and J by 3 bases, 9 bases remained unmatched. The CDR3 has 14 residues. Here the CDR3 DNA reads TGCAGTGCTTATAAGACAGGGACGGACACTGAAGCTTTCTTT. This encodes CSAYKTGTDTEAFF.

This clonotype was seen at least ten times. The CDR3 nucleotides read TGTGCCAGCAGCCAAGATCGGGGTTCTGGGGCCAACGTCCTGACTTTC. Translating it yields CASSQDRGSGANVLTF. The chain uses TRBV4-2 and TRBJ2-6; tentative D call: TRBD2 (5 bases). This CDR3 is built from 16 residues. V was pared by 0 bases and J by 1 base, with 7 bases between. Germline assignment: CDR1 LGHNA and CDR2 YNFKEQ.

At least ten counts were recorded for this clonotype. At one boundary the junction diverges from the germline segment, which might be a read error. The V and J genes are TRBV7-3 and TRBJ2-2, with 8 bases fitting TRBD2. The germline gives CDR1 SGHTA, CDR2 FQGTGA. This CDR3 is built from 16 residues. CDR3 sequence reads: CASSVTSGANTGELFF. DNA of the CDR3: TGTGCCAGCAGCGTAACTAGCGGAGCGAACACCGGGGAGCTGTTTTTT.

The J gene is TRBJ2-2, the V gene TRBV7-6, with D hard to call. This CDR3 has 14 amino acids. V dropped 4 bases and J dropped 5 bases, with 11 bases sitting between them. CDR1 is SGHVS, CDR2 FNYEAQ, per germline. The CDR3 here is CASSWAHSTGELFF. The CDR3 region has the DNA TGTGCCAGCAGCTGGGCACATAGTACCGGGGAGCTGTTTTTT.